This T cell receptor (beta chain) was recorded in a study of blood T cells in healthy people across ages. The study's findings and limits: Versus aged donors, long-lived donors had higher diversity and more naive CD4+ cells. Significant beta diversity loss was already apparent by age around 36, declining roughly linearly.

Note on this clonotype: Its antigen remains unidentified.

Next came a second PCR, run for roughly 7 to 12 cycles, which used a sample-barcoded 5' primer along with a J-beta primer mix. TCRdb re-called the 5' RACE reads through MiXCR, storing one row per CDR3 protein. The sample yields almost 800,000 distinct CDR3 sequences, about 62% seen once. Each sample yielded at least 5.5 micrograms of PBMC total RNA. This TCR was recovered from a man aged 25-45 years in good health. The specimen sequenced was blood.

Here the CDR3 reads CASSISQNYGYTF. The CDR3 bases are TGTGCCAGCAGCATCTCACAGAACTATGGCTACACCTTC. The chain is built from TRBV7-9 and TRBJ1-2, with D uncertain. The germline CDR1 and CDR2 sequences are SEHNR and FQNEAQ (reference sequence). V gave up 5 bases and J gave up 2 bases, with 9 bases separating them. This CDR3 contains 13 residues.